This record covers a single TCR beta chain. The sample belongs to a study of blood T cell repertoires in COVID-19. Across the study: Donors in the United States, Italy and Spain gave samples during acute or convalescent COVID-19. PBMCs, B-cell-depleted T cells, or T cells were the source of the cDNA or gDNA that made up the material.

This CDR3 is built from 16 residues. V was pared by 0 bases and J by 8 bases, with 6 bases of the junction left unmatched. Germline lookup yields CDR1 SGHTA and CDR2 FQGNSA. Authors' data handling: Amplifying reference gene primers gave estimates of nucleated cell counts. Profiled with immunoSEQ multiplex PCR; TCRdb holds only in-frame clones, not every one. V, J and clone size reflect that table, while D and trimming were determined from the DNA. The data contain 100,000 to 150,000 clones, about nine tenths of them singletons. What was sequenced was peripheral blood. This receptor was identified in a man aged 50 or older with active COVID-19. The chain uses TRBV7-2 and TRBJ2-1; 11 bases match TRBD2. As DNA, the CDR3 is TGTGCCAGCAGCTTAGCTGCACTAGCGGGAGCGGATGAGCAGTTCTTC. Protein: CASSLAALAGADEQFF.